What follows are 25 T cell receptor beta chains derived from one specimen sequenced in a study of beta chain features in type 1 diabetes. Investigators reverse transcribed all isolated RNA, so they sequenced expressed TCRB transcripts. Here immunoSEQ multiplex PCR was the method, and the copy in TCRdb shows in-frame clones only, minus some. The sample has some 400,000 clones, approximately 16% seen once. The material sequenced was naive CD4+ T cells from blood. Source of these receptors: a woman aged 18-29 years in good health.

The V call is TRBV5-4, the J call TRBJ2-7, with 8 nucleotides matching TRBD2. CDR1 is SGHNT and CDR2 is YYREEE in the germline V gene (reference sequence). V trimming: 4 bases; J trimming: 5 bases; junction bases outside the gene matches: 2. The length of the CDR3 is 12 residues. The CDR3 DNA reads TGTGCCAGCAGCCAACTAGCGGACGAGCAGTACTTC. It is translated as CASSQLADEQYF.

This clone was counted between two and nine times. The V call is TRBV30, the J call TRBJ1-4; the D is unclear. Trimming took 4 bases from V and 8 from J, leaving 17 bases between them. Germline-derived CDR1 and CDR2 are GTSNPN and SVGIG (reference sequence). The CDR3 is made up of 14 amino acids. The CDR3 bases are TGTGCCTGGACCGAAGCCCGCAACTGGGAAAAACTGTTTTTT. Protein sequence: CAWTEARNWEKLFF.

The rearrangement uses TRBV4-2 and TRBJ2-3; TRBD2 agrees at 9 bases. There are 16 residues in the CDR3. The junction had 4 bases not matched to a gene; V was cut back by 0 bases and J by 3 bases. Germline V gene lookup returns CDR1 LGHNA and CDR2 YNFKEQ. CDR3: CASSQEPGLATDTQYF. The DNA for the CDR3 is TGTGCCAGCAGCCAAGAACCGGGACTAGCAACAGATACGCAGTATTTT.

In its sample, this clone was seen a few times. The chain has TRBV30 and TRBJ2-1; tentatively, D is TRBD1 (6 bases). Trimming pared 2 bases from V and 7 bases from J, leaving 9 bases between. The CDR3 is 12 amino acids. CDR1 and CDR2 (germline): GTSNPN, SVGIG (reference sequence). The CDR3 region is CAWSPDRNEQFF. Written as DNA, the CDR3 is TGTGCCTGGAGTCCCGACAGGAATGAGCAGTTCTTC.

This clone was seen only a few times. The chain carries TRBV28 and TRBJ2-1; D might be TRBD2 (6 bases). V lost 2 bases to trimming and J lost 2 bases, with 10 bases between them. This CDR3 is 15 amino acids long. In germline, CDR1 is MDHEN, CDR2 SYDVKM. The CDR3 DNA is TGTGCCAGCAGTTTAGCGGGGACCCCCTACAATGAGCAGTTCTTC. Its translation is CASSLAGTPYNEQFF.

This chain uses TRBV28 with TRBJ1-3; no definite D call. This CDR3 has 13 residues. In germline, CDR1 is MDHEN, CDR2 SYDVKM. The ends were cut back, 7 bases at V and 0 bases at J, with 7 bases in the middle. The CDR3 loop reads CASIHFSGNTIYF. Here the CDR3 DNA reads TGTGCCAGCATCCACTTCTCTGGAAACACCATATATTTT. Supplemented by reference TRBV28 and TRBJ1-3, the full variable domain reads DVKVTQSSRYLVKRTGEKVFLECVQDMDHENMFWYRQDPGLGLRLIYFSYDVKMKEKGDIPEGYSVSREKKERFSLILESASTNQTSMYLCASIHFSGNTIYFGEGSWLTVV.

A word on this clone: Within the sample, other DNA sequences also encode this same CDR3. The chain employs TRBV30 and TRBJ2-7; TRBD2 aligns across 13 bases. The V and J ends lost 3 bases and 0 bases, in that order; junction bases with no gene match: 8. The CDR3 loop spans 17 amino acids. Germline CDR1 GTSNPN, CDR2 SVGIG (reference sequence). CDR3 nucleotide sequence: TGTGCCTGGAGCACGTTCTGGACTAGCGGGAGCTCCTACGAGCAGTACTTC. The encoded protein is CAWSTFWTSGSSYEQYF.

J is TRBJ2-2 and V is TRBV30, with a weak D call TRBD1 (5 bases). CDR3 length: 12 residues. V gave up 2 bases and J gave up 7 bases, with 8 bases separating them. Germline CDR1 is GTSNPN and CDR2 is SVGIG (reference sequence). The CDR3 region has the DNA TGTGCCTGGAGTACAGGTGTCGGGGAGCTGTTTTTT. This translates into CAWSTGVGELFF.

This chain's CDR3 is CAWRTVGLAFYEQYF. Written as DNA, the CDR3 is TGTGCCTGGAGGACAGTGGGACTAGCCTTCTACGAGCAGTACTTC. The chain combines TRBV30 with TRBJ2-7; TRBD2 aligns across 9 bases. Germline V gene data show CDR1 as GTSNPN and CDR2 as SVGIG (reference sequence). This CDR3 spans 15 amino acids. J lost 3 bases, V lost 3 bases, and 9 bases had no gene match.

V gene TRBV30 combines with J gene TRBJ2-7, with 7 bases that match TRBD1. In germline, CDR1 is GTSNPN, CDR2 SVGIG (reference sequence). The CDR3 has 12 amino acids. The V gene end was trimmed by 6 bases and the J gene end by 3 bases; junction bases not matched to a gene: 5. CDR3 protein: CACRDSHYEQYF. The CDR3 DNA is TGTGCCTGCCGGGACAGTCACTACGAGCAGTACTTC.

This clone was counted a few times. The chain carries TRBV27 and TRBJ1-4; TRBD1 agrees at 7 bases. V lost 6 bases, J lost 7 bases, and 5 bases stayed unmatched. Per the germline V gene, CDR1 is MNHEY and CDR2 is SMNVEV (reference sequence). The length of the CDR3 is 13 residues. In DNA form, the CDR3 reads TGTGCCAGCAGGTGGACAGGCAGTGAAAAACTGTTTTTT. This sequence encodes CASRWTGSEKLFF.

This chain joins TRBV7-9 and TRBJ2-5; 11 bases line up with TRBD2. V lost 1 base and J lost 2; bases outside the gene matches: 6. Germline V gives CDR1 SEHNR, CDR2 FQNEAQ (reference sequence). The CDR3 is 17 residues long. The CDR3 nucleotides are TGTGCCAGCAGCTTAGGGGGGACTAGCGGAACTCAAGAGACCCAGTACTTC. It translates to CASSLGGTSGTQETQYF.

The chain is built from TRBV5-4 and TRBJ2-1; D ambiguous. This CDR3 contains 14 residues. The V gene's germline CDR1 is SGHNT and CDR2 YYREEE (reference sequence). With 4 bases removed from V and 2 bases from J, the gap between germline ends came to 10 bases. The CDR3 DNA is TGTGCCAGCAGCCGAACGGTAACCTACAATGAGCAGTTCTTC. Translating gives CASSRTVTYNEQFF.

The chain is built from TRBV6-5 and TRBJ2-1; tentative D call: TRBD1 (5 bases). This CDR3 contains 13 residues. The V gene lost 4 bases and the J gene lost 15 bases, with 19 bases spanning the gap. CDR1 and CDR2 from the germline V gene are MNHEY and SVGAGI. The DNA of the CDR3 is TGTGCCAGCAGTTGGGAATTGGGGCTGAAACTGTTCTTC. This translates into CASSWELGLKLFF.

This clone was observed a few times. Other DNA sequences in this specimen translate into the identical CDR3. The CDR3 sequence: CASSPGTDTQYF. CDR3 nucleotide sequence: TGTGCCAGCAGTCCAGGGACAGATACGCAGTATTTT. J is TRBJ2-3 and V is TRBV6-5, with D perhaps TRBD1 (5 bases). Germline V gene sequence: CDR1 MNHEY, CDR2 SVGAGI. Trimming pared 5 bases from V and 3 bases from J, leaving 6 bases between. This CDR3 has 12 amino acids.

This clone has just a few counts. V usage is TRBV5-4 and J usage is TRBJ1-2; 7 positions match TRBD1. The CDR3 totals 15 residues. V shed 0 bases and J 3 bases; nucleotides not matched to a gene: 5. Germline assignment: CDR1 SGHNT and CDR2 YYREEE (reference sequence). Here the CDR3 DNA reads TGTGCCAGCAGCTTGGCAGGGGGGAGAGACTATGGCTACACCTTC. It is translated as CASSLAGGRDYGYTF.

The genes are TRBV11-1 and TRBJ2-5; 13 nucleotides agree with TRBD2. Germline trimming cut 3 bases from V and 5 bases from J; bases unmatched to any gene: 9. Germline CDR1 and CDR2: SGHAT and FQDESV (reference sequence). The length of the CDR3 is 17 residues. The CDR3 region is CASSFGLAGAPGETQYF. The CDR3 DNA follows: TGTGCCAGCAGCTTCGGACTAGCGGGAGCGCCGGGGGAGACCCAGTACTTC.

The chain joins TRBV9 to TRBJ2-6; possible D gene TRBD2, 5 bases. Trimming took off 3 bases at V and 0 bases at J, with 10 bases between the two ends. This CDR3 is built from 16 residues. CDR1 SGDLS and CDR2 YYNGEE come from the germline V gene. The CDR3 loop reads CASSGGISSGANVLTF. The DNA for the CDR3 is TGTGCCAGCAGCGGAGGGATAAGCTCTGGGGCCAACGTCCTGACTTTC.

The V and J genes are TRBV7-2 and TRBJ2-3; 9 bases fit TRBD2. Germline CDR1 SGHTA, CDR2 FQGNSA. This CDR3 is built from 18 residues. V was clipped by 3 bases and J by 1 base; unmatched bases: 11. DNA for the CDR3: TGTGCCAGCAGCTTTCTCCTAATAGCGGGAGAGGGCACAGATACGCAGTATTTT. Protein sequence: CASSFLLIAGEGTDTQYF.

The chain employs TRBV29-1 and TRBJ2-3; 8 bases fit TRBD2. The J segment lost 4 bases and the V segment lost 1 base, leaving 7 bases of the junction unmatched. The CDR3 extends over 15 amino acids. Germline values: CDR1 SQVTM, CDR2 ANQGSEA. CDR3 DNA sequence: TGCAGCGTTGAAGCCCCAGCGGGAGACCCAGATACGCAGTATTTT. The encoded protein is CSVEAPAGDPDTQYF.

In this sample, this clone turned up a few times. At one end the junction does not follow the germline gene, possibly because of a read error. The rearrangement joins TRBV7-2 to TRBJ2-5, with 10 nucleotides matching TRBD2. In germline, CDR1 is SGHTA, CDR2 FQGNSA. The CDR3 consists of 15 residues. The chain's CDR3 is CASSLSGTSVLISHF. The CDR3 DNA reads as TGTGCCAGCAGCTTATCCGGGACTAGCGTTCTGATCAGTCACTTC.

V is TRBV5-4 and J is TRBJ1-2; TRBD1 aligns across 7 bases. Trimming at V came to 5 bases and at J to 8 bases, leaving 9 bases not matched to a gene. Germline CDR1 SGHNT, CDR2 YYREEE (reference sequence). This CDR3 comprises 13 residues. In DNA, the CDR3 is TGTGCCAGCAGAATACAGGGGAACAGGGGCTACACCTTC. This codes for CASRIQGNRGYTF.

This clone came up a few times. The chain combines TRBV9 with TRBJ2-1, with 8 positions matching TRBD2. The CDR3 sequence is 16 residues long. Germline CDR1 is SGDLS and CDR2 is YYNGEE. With 3 bases clipped from V and 0 bases from J, the junction kept 5 bases outside the gene matches. For the CDR3, the DNA is TGTGCCAGCAGCGAACTAGCGGCTAGCTCCTACAATGAGCAGTTCTTC. Protein: CASSELAASSYNEQFF.

This clone showed up just a few times. The chain recombines TRBV29-1 with TRBJ2-1, with a tentative D call TRBD2 (5 bases). V lost 2 bases, J lost 0 bases, and 8 bases lay in between. The germline V gene encodes CDR1 SQVTM and CDR2 ANQGSEA. The CDR3 spans 14 residues. The CDR3 protein is CSVESRGSYNEQFF. CDR3 bases: TGCAGCGTTGAAAGCCGGGGCTCCTACAATGAGCAGTTCTTC.

The chain links TRBV6-6 to TRBJ1-2; 7 bases map to TRBD1. CDR3 size: 13 residues. Germline V gene data show CDR1 as MNHNY and CDR2 as SVGAGI (reference sequence). The junction had 1 base not matched to a gene; V was cut back by 4 bases and J by 2 bases. The CDR3 DNA reads TGTGCCAGCAGTTTACAGGGGAACTATGGCTACACCTTC. This encodes CASSLQGNYGYTF.